The entry below describes one T cell receptor beta chain. The entry originates in a study of blood T cell repertoires in COVID-19. Study context: Material from acute and convalescent COVID-19 was sourced from the United States, Italy and Spain. The analysed material was cDNA or gDNA that came from T cells, B-cell-depleted T cells, or PBMCs.

In the original processing: Nucleated cell number was recorded as an estimate derived from reference gene primer amplification. This table comes from immunoSEQ multiplex PCR, and its TCRdb copy is limited to in-frame clones, with some not included. That table furnishes V, J and clone size, whereas the DNA furnished D and trimming. Of fewer than 350,000 clones in the sample, 75% to 90% were seen once. The clonotype was recovered from a woman under 40 who had recovered from COVID-19. The specimen sequenced was peripheral blood.

In nucleotides, the CDR3 is TGTGCCAGTAGCCGAGCTCGGACAGGCGTGCAGTTCTTC. Encoded protein: CASSRARTGVQFF. J is TRBJ2-1 and V is TRBV19; 7 bases line up with TRBD1. J gave up 12 bases and V 6 bases, and 11 bases lay outside the gene matches. Germline V gives CDR1 LNHDA, CDR2 SQIVND (reference sequence). The CDR3 consists of 13 residues.